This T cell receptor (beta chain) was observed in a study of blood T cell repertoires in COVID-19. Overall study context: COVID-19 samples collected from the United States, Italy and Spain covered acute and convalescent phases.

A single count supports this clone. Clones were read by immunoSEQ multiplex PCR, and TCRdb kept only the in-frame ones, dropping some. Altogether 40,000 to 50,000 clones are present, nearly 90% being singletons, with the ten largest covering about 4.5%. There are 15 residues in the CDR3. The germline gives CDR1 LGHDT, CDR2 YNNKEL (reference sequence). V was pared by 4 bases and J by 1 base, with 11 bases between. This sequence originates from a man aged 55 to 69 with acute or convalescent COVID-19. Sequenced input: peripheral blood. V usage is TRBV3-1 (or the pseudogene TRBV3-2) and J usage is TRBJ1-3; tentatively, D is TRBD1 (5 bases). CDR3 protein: CASSLPKGSGNTIYF. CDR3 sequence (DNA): TGTGCCAGCAGCCTACCTAAGGGGTCTGGAAACACCATATATTTT.